These 31 T cell receptor beta chains were sequenced from one sample in a study of T-cell memory formation after mild COVID-19. TCRdb re-called the 5' RACE reads with MiXCR, one entry per CDR3 protein. The data hold about 410,000 distinct CDR3 sequences, with roughly 18% observed a single time. The sample comprised PBMCs or a T cell subset sorted from them (not recorded which). Receptors originate from a young man who had mild COVID-19 (a few samples of this study predate the infection). Cell type and time point are not known.

CDR3 DNA sequence: TGCGCCAGCAGCTTGGGGGACCTCAATCAGCCCCAGCATTTT. It is translated as CASSLGDLNQPQHF. This chain joins TRBV5-1 and TRBJ1-5; D might be TRBD1 (5 bases). This CDR3 is built from 14 residues. Trimming removed 0 bases at V and 3 bases at J, with 7 bases between. Germline lookup yields CDR1 SGHRS and CDR2 YFSETQ.

This clonotype came up a few times. The rearrangement joins TRBV27 to TRBJ1-2, with a possible D match to TRBD1 (5 bases). Per the germline V gene, CDR1 is MNHEY and CDR2 is SMNVEV (reference sequence). V lost 5 bases and J 1 base, leaving 11 bases between the germline ends. This CDR3 is 14 amino acids long. The CDR3 is CASSPLDNNYGYTF. CDR3 nucleotide sequence: TGTGCCAGCAGTCCATTGGACAATAACTATGGCTACACCTTC.

The chain carries TRBV7-6 and TRBJ2-1; 9 bases map to TRBD2. V trimming: 5 bases; J trimming: 8 bases; junction bases outside the gene matches: 16. The CDR3 extends over 17 amino acids. The germline gives CDR1 SGHVS, CDR2 FNYEAQ. CDR3 amino acids: CASSQPLRGGLVYEQFF. The CDR3 DNA reads TGTGCCAGCAGCCAACCTTTGCGGGGGGGCCTAGTTTATGAGCAGTTCTTC.

The rearrangement uses TRBV20-1 and TRBJ1-5, with D unresolved. This CDR3 is built from 16 residues. Germline V gene data show CDR1 as DFQATT and CDR2 as SNEGSKA (reference sequence). The V gene lost 0 bases and the J gene lost 0 bases, with 12 bases spanning the gap. DNA for the CDR3: TGCAGTGCTAGAGATCCTGGCAGCTATAGCAATCAGCCCCAGCATTTT. Protein product: CSARDPGSYSNQPQHF.

In nucleotides, the CDR3 is TGCAGCGGCTCCCAGGGGCCCGGCTCCTACAATGAGCAGTTCTTC. Its translation: CSGSQGPGSYNEQFF. The chain has TRBV29-1 and TRBJ2-1, with D maybe TRBD1 (6 bases). The CDR3 spans 15 residues. From germline, CDR1 is SQVTM and CDR2 ANQGSEA. V was shortened by 7 bases and J by 0 bases, with 16 bases between the two germline ends.

The CDR3 DNA reads TGTGCCAGCAGCCCCTGGATGGTGGGCCAAGAGACCCAGTACTTC. This translates into CASSPWMVGQETQYF. The chain joins TRBV9 to TRBJ2-5; D gene unclear. CDR1 is SGDLS, CDR2 YYNGEE, per germline. The V and J ends lost 4 bases and 1 base respectively, with 14 bases between them. CDR3 length equals 15 residues.

This clonotype came up a few times. The CDR3 is CALAGQGALEQYF. CDR3 DNA: TGTGCCCTGGCGGGTCAGGGGGCCCTCGAGCAGTACTTC. J is TRBJ2-7 and V is TRBV7-9; 8 bases are shared with TRBD1. This CDR3 has 13 residues. Germline assignment: CDR1 SEHNR and CDR2 FQNEAQ (reference sequence). The junction had 12 bases not matched to a gene; V was cut back by 11 bases and J by 6 bases.

This clonotype was seen ten or more times. One end of the junction does not line up with germline, which may come from a read error. The genes are TRBV29-1 and TRBJ1-2, with D possibly being TRBD1 (5 bases). There are 11 residues in the CDR3. Germline CDR1 is SQVTM and CDR2 is ANQGSEA. CDR3 DNA sequence: TGCAGCGTTCAAGACAGAACCGGCTACACCTTC. It is translated as CSVQDRTGYTF.

This clonotype was found a few times. The rearrangement uses TRBV3-1 and TRBJ2-3; D might be TRBD2 (5 bases). Trimming pared 1 base from V and 3 bases from J, leaving 11 bases between. Germline values: CDR1 LGHDT, CDR2 YNNKEL (reference sequence). This CDR3 spans 15 amino acids. CDR3 DNA sequence: TGTGCCAGCAGCCAAGGTACCCCGGGGACAGATACGCAGTATTTT. Translating gives CASSQGTPGTDTQYF.

This clonotype showed up just a few times. V and J are TRBV3-1 and TRBJ1-6; possibly TRBD1 for D (5 bases). V was cut by 5 bases and J by 7 bases, with 15 bases left in between. Germline V CDR1 and CDR2: LGHDT, YNNKEL (reference sequence). The CDR3 is made up of 15 amino acids. CDR3 amino acids: CASSETHAGNSPLHF. CDR3 sequence (DNA): TGTGCCAGCAGCGAAACCCATGCAGGGAATTCACCCCTCCACTTT.

The rearrangement uses TRBV4-2 and TRBJ2-2; D call uncertain. Germline CDR1 reads LGHNA; CDR2 reads YNFKEQ. This CDR3 contains 15 residues. Trimming stripped 8 bases from V and 5 bases from J, with 18 bases between. CDR3 amino acids: CASRLLGGRTGELFF. DNA of the CDR3: TGTGCCAGCCGACTCTTAGGCGGTAGAACCGGGGAGCTGTTTTTT.

V and J are TRBV7-2 and TRBJ2-6; a possible D gene is TRBD2 (6 bases). V shed 5 bases and J shed 4 bases, with 15 bases lying between them. This CDR3 has 16 amino acids. The germline CDR1 and CDR2 sequences are SGHTA and FQGNSA. CDR3 loop: CASSPTGGSGANVLTF. The CDR3 DNA reads as TGTGCCAGCAGCCCGACCGGGGGTTCAGGGGCCAACGTCCTGACTTTC.

The rearrangement links TRBV7-9 to TRBJ2-7; D call uncertain. CDR3 length: 12 amino acids. V gave up 2 bases and J gave up 5 bases, with 7 bases separating them. Germline CDR1 is SEHNR and CDR2 is FQNEAQ (reference sequence). The CDR3 region is CASSLMVDEQYV. CDR3 nucleotides: TGTGCCAGCAGCTTAATGGTGGACGAGCAGTACGTC.

The chain carries TRBV6-5 and TRBJ1-5; D not resolved. Trimming pared 8 bases from V and 11 bases from J, leaving 22 bases between. Looked up from germline, CDR1 is MNHEY and CDR2 is SVGAGI. The CDR3 is made up of 14 amino acids. CDR3 sequence reads: CASGPAWSLEAQHF. CDR3 coding DNA: TGTGCCAGCGGCCCAGCGTGGTCGTTGGAAGCCCAGCATTTT.

The chain employs TRBV27 and TRBJ2-7, with no clear D. The CDR3 sequence is 13 residues long. The V gene's germline CDR1 is MNHEY and CDR2 SMNVEV (reference sequence). V was shortened by 0 bases and J by 4 bases, with 7 bases between the two germline ends. CDR3 sequence reads: CASSLSASYEQYF. The CDR3 nucleotides are TGTGCCAGCAGTTTATCGGCCTCATACGAGCAGTACTTC.

This sequence joins TRBV2 and TRBJ1-1; 8 positions agree with TRBD1. The V and J ends lost 10 bases and 2 bases, in that order; junction bases with no gene match: 6. This CDR3 has 13 residues. In germline, CDR1 is SNHLY, CDR2 FYNNEI. CDR3 amino acids: CATAGQGNTEAFF. DNA for the CDR3: TGTGCCACCGCCGGACAGGGAAACACTGAAGCTTTCTTT.

The V gene is TRBV7-3, the J gene TRBJ1-6; TRBD1 matches 8 bases. Germline V gene data show CDR1 as SGHTA and CDR2 as FQGTGA. The CDR3 runs to 17 residues. V was pared by 5 bases and J by 4 bases, with 10 bases of the junction left unmatched. CDR3 nucleotide sequence: TGTGCCAGCAGCAATCGACAGGGGATTCGTTATAATTCACCCCTCCACTTT. It codes for CASSNRQGIRYNSPLHF.

Only a few counts were recorded for this clonotype. The chain employs TRBV28 and TRBJ1-2, with TRBD1 matching 7 bases. Germline V gives CDR1 MDHEN, CDR2 SYDVKM. The CDR3 is 14 amino acids. Losses at the gene ends were 9 bases for V and 7 bases for J; bases not matched to a gene: 14. For the CDR3, the DNA is TGTGCCAGTCAGGGAGGGGGCGAATACTTTGGCTACACCTTC. Translated, it gives CASQGGGEYFGYTF.

The sample holds a few counts of this clonotype. The chain combines TRBV5-1 with TRBJ2-3; 8 positions agree with TRBD1. The CDR3 loop spans 15 amino acids. Germline CDR1 is SGHRS and CDR2 is YFSETQ. The V segment lost 4 bases and the J segment 4 bases; nucleotides outside the gene matches: 8. CDR3 region: CASSELQGDADTQYF. The CDR3 region has the DNA TGCGCCAGCAGCGAACTACAGGGGGACGCAGATACGCAGTATTTT.

The rearrangement uses TRBV10-1 and TRBJ2-7; the match to TRBD1 covers 9 bases. V lost 3 bases to trimming and J lost 0 bases; unmatched junction nucleotides: 0. The length of the CDR3 is 14 residues. Germline CDR1 and CDR2: WNHNN and SYGVQD (reference sequence). This chain's CDR3 is CASSEQGASYEQYF. The CDR3 bases are TGCGCCAGCAGTGAACAGGGGGCCTCCTACGAGCAGTACTTC.

The chain couples TRBV9 to TRBJ2-3; 7 bases match TRBD1. Germline CDR1 and CDR2: SGDLS and YYNGEE. This CDR3 is 15 amino acids long. After removal of 3 bases from V and 1 base from J, the junction contained 5 bases not matched to a gene. CDR3 sequence: CASSARQGGTDTQYF. DNA for the CDR3: TGTGCCAGCAGCGCCCGACAGGGAGGCACAGATACGCAGTATTTT.

The rearrangement links TRBV4-3 to TRBJ1-4, with D perhaps matching TRBD1 (5 bases). CDR3 size: 16 residues. Between the trimmed V and J ends, which lost 3 bases and 7 bases, there was a span of 18 bases. Per germline, CDR1 LGHNA and CDR2 YSLEER. CDR3 nucleotides: TGCGCCAGCAGCCACACGGGCGGGGAAAGGGGTGAAAAACTGTTTTTT. Its translation: CASSHTGGERGEKLFF.

The CDR3 DNA sequence: TGTGCCAGCTCACCGACAGTGAATCAGCCCCAGCATTTT. Translating it yields CASSPTVNQPQHF. The chain couples TRBV18 to TRBJ1-5; D is possibly TRBD1 (5 bases). V was pared by 3 bases and J by 4 bases, with 7 bases between. The CDR3 spans 13 residues. Germline V gene data show CDR1 as KGHSH and CDR2 as LQKENI. The complete variable domain, with remaining parts taken from reference TRBV18 and TRBJ1-5, reads NAGVMQNPRHLVRRRGQEARLRCSPMKGHSHVYWYRQLPEEGLKFMVYLQKENIIDESGMPKERFSAEFPKEGPSILRIQQVVRGDSAAYFCASSPTVNQPQHFGDGTRLSIL.

This clonotype has a handful of counts. This chain uses TRBV6-5 with TRBJ2-2, with D perhaps matching TRBD1 (5 bases). V was cut by 4 bases and J by 1 base, with 13 bases left in between. Germline CDR1 is MNHEY and CDR2 is SVGAGI. CDR3 size: 16 residues. Here the CDR3 reads CASSSTPQENTGELFF. CDR3 bases: TGTGCCAGCAGTTCGACGCCACAGGAGAACACCGGGGAGCTGTTTTTT.

This clonotype was seen more than once but under ten times. This rearrangement joins TRBV5-1 to TRBJ2-1; D is unresolved. The V end lost 3 bases, the J end lost 0 bases, and 10 bases lay between the germline ends. The CDR3 spans 15 residues. The germline gives CDR1 SGHRS, CDR2 YFSETQ. The CDR3 DNA is TGCGCCAGCAGCTCGGACGGAAGCTCCTACAATGAGCAGTTCTTC. It is translated as CASSSDGSSYNEQFF.

The chain links TRBV27 to TRBJ2-2; TRBD2 agrees at 10 bases. CDR1 and CDR2 (germline): MNHEY, SMNVEV (reference sequence). The CDR3 length is 17 residues. With V trimmed by 5 bases and J by 7 bases, 13 bases remained unmatched. CDR3 coding DNA: TGTGCCAGCAGTGACGCTAGCGGGGGTCCCCCGGACGGGGAGCTGTTTTTT. Translated, it gives CASSDASGGPPDGELFF.

The chain carries TRBV6-1 and TRBJ1-1; 8 bases are shared with TRBD1. V shed 2 bases, J shed 5 bases, and the junction held 1 base outside the gene matches. The germline V gene has CDR1 MNHNS and CDR2 SASEGT. The CDR3 spans 13 residues. The CDR3 loop is CASSEQGATEAFF. The CDR3 bases are TGTGCCAGCAGTGAACAGGGGGCAACTGAAGCTTTCTTT.

This clonotype appeared a few times. The junction departs from germline at one end; a sequencing error may be responsible. The chain combines TRBV5-6 with TRBJ2-5; 12 positions agree with TRBD2. This CDR3 region has 14 residues. Germline loops: CDR1 SGHDT, CDR2 YYEEEE. The CDR3 bases are TGTGCCAGCAGCTTGGCGGTACTAGCGGGGGGTGAGCACTTC. Translation gives CASSLAVLAGGEHF.

This clonotype occurred a few times. The chain links TRBV10-3 to TRBJ2-3; D tentatively reads TRBD1 or TRBD2 (5 bases each). V was cut by 7 bases and J by 0 bases, with 8 bases left in between. CDR1 is ENHRY and CDR2 is SYGVKD in the germline V gene. The CDR3 totals 13 residues. For the CDR3, the DNA is TGTGCCATCATGGGGGACAGCACAGATACGCAGTATTTT. Translation gives CAIMGDSTDTQYF.

A few counts support this clonotype. The chain is built from TRBV20-1 and TRBJ2-1; possibly TRBD2 for D (6 bases). Germline V gene lookup returns CDR1 DFQATT and CDR2 SNEGSKA (reference sequence). V lost 6 bases and J 6 bases, leaving 21 bases between the germline ends. The CDR3 sequence is 15 residues long. The CDR3 is CSAVNSGEVGNEQFF. The DNA for the CDR3 is TGCAGTGCCGTCAACTCGGGGGAAGTCGGCAATGAGCAGTTCTTC.

The gene calls are TRBV5-1 and TRBJ1-1; 8 bases agree with TRBD1. The V gene's germline CDR1 is SGHRS and CDR2 YFSETQ. V lost 1 base and J lost 0; bases outside the gene matches: 5. The CDR3 loop spans 16 amino acids. The CDR3 is CASSLRSGGLNTEAFF. As DNA, the CDR3 is TGCGCCAGCAGCTTGAGGTCAGGGGGCCTGAACACTGAAGCTTTCTTT. The whole variable domain, remainder taken from reference TRBV5-1 and TRBJ1-1, is KAGVTQTPRYLIKTRGQQVTLSCSPISGHRSVSWYQQTPGQGLQFLFEYFSETQRNKGNFPGRFSGRQFSNSRSEMNVSTLELGDSALYLCASSLRSGGLNTEAFFGQGTRLTVV.